Below, 12 T cell receptor beta chains from the same sample are listed, as sequenced in a study of cytomegalovirus exposure and HLA in healthy donors. This PCR relied on a set of 60 Vbeta primers and 13 Jbeta primers. Clones were read by immunoSEQ multiplex PCR, and TCRdb kept only the in-frame ones, dropping some. The sample has around 85,000 clones; roughly 70% are singletons. The specimen was PBMCs. Receptor source: a man aged 30 to 45 in good health and CMV-seropositive.

The genes are TRBV28 and TRBJ2-7; TRBD1 matches at 8 bases. This CDR3 comprises 15 residues. The germline CDR1 and CDR2 sequences are MDHEN and SYDVKM. The trim removed 6 bases at V and 3 bases at J, leaving 10 bases unmatched. CDR3 DNA sequence: TGTGCCAGCAGGCAGGGGGCCTTTAAGAGCTACGAGCAGTACTTC. Encoded protein: CASRQGAFKSYEQYF.

The chain is built from TRBV7-2 and TRBJ2-1; 13 bases align to TRBD2. Trimming removed 5 bases from V and 0 bases from J; junction bases left unmatched: 7. This CDR3 is 18 amino acids long. Germline values: CDR1 SGHTA, CDR2 FQGNSA. CDR3 sequence reads: CASSRTSGRISSYNEQFF. The CDR3 nucleotides read TGTGCCAGCAGCCGGACTAGCGGGAGAATTAGCTCCTACAATGAGCAGTTCTTC. The variable domain in full, with the rest retrieved from reference TRBV7-2 and TRBJ2-1, is GAGVSQSPSNKVTEKGKDVELRCDPISGHTALYWYRQSLGQGLEFLIYFQGNSAPDKSGLPSDRFSAERTGGSVSTLTIQRTQQEDSAVYLCASSRTSGRISSYNEQFFGPGTRLTVL.

Note on this clone: Different DNA sequences within this sample yield the same CDR3. The V gene is TRBV15, the J gene TRBJ2-5; the match to TRBD2 covers 12 bases. Germline loops: CDR1 LNHNV, CDR2 YYDKDF (reference sequence). V shed 0 bases and J 4 bases; nucleotides not matched to a gene: 3. CDR3 length equals 16 residues. The CDR3 DNA follows: TGTGCCACCAGCAGAGATTCGGGACTAGCGGGAGAGACCCAGTACTTC. Translation gives CATSRDSGLAGETQYF.

The V call is TRBV5-1, the J call TRBJ1-1; D call uncertain. This CDR3 spans 15 amino acids. The ends were cut back, 0 bases at V and 2 bases at J, with 11 bases in the middle. Per germline, CDR1 SGHRS and CDR2 YFSETQ. CDR3 amino acids: CASSLERGGNTEAFF. In DNA form, the CDR3 reads TGCGCCAGCAGCTTGGAACGAGGTGGTAACACTGAAGCTTTCTTT.

This chain joins TRBV6-5 and TRBJ2-7; 11 bases are shared with TRBD1. This CDR3 has 13 residues. Trimming at V came to 6 bases and at J to 3 bases, leaving 1 base not matched to a gene. Germline V CDR1 and CDR2: MNHEY, SVGAGI. The CDR3 region is CASRGQGDYEQYF. In DNA form, the CDR3 reads TGTGCCAGCAGGGGACAGGGGGACTACGAGCAGTACTTC.

CDR3: CASSVDRGTEAFF. Here the CDR3 DNA reads TGTGCCAGCAGCGTAGACCGAGGCACTGAAGCTTTCTTT. The rearrangement uses TRBV9 and TRBJ1-1; D not certain. The V and J ends lost 0 bases and 4 bases respectively, with 7 bases between them. The CDR3 length is 13 residues. Germline CDR1 and CDR2: SGDLS and YYNGEE.

This sequence joins TRBV5-6 and TRBJ1-3; D is undetermined. The germline V and J ends were trimmed by 4 bases and 0 bases, with 14 bases remaining between them. Germline values: CDR1 SGHDT, CDR2 YYEEEE. The CDR3 contains 16 residues. In nucleotides, the CDR3 is TGTGCCAGCAGCGGTGGCCCGTTGGTCTCTGGAAACACCATATATTTT. This sequence encodes CASSGGPLVSGNTIYF.

As for this clone: Other nucleotide sequences in the sample specify the same CDR3. The chain is built from TRBV9 and TRBJ2-7; TRBD2 matches at 13 bases. Germline V lookup: CDR1 SGDLS, CDR2 YYNGEE. V dropped 4 bases and J dropped 1; count of bases not matched to a gene: 2. The CDR3 is 15 residues long. CDR3 amino acids: CASSPTSGRSYEQYF. The DNA of the CDR3 is TGTGCCAGCAGCCCGACTAGCGGGAGGTCCTACGAGCAGTACTTC.

The chain links TRBV6-5 to TRBJ1-1; D gene ambiguous. There are 13 residues in the CDR3. The germline V gene encodes CDR1 MNHEY and CDR2 SVGAGI. Trimming took off 6 bases at V and 1 base at J, with 9 bases between the two ends. CDR3 amino acids: CASRVSGNTEAFF. The DNA of the CDR3 is TGTGCCAGCAGGGTCTCCGGGAACACTGAAGCTTTCTTT.

In nucleotides, the CDR3 is TGTGCCTGGGCCTTGCTCGGTAATTCACCCCTCCACTTT. Translating it yields CAWALLGNSPLHF. V and J are TRBV30 and TRBJ1-6; D not certain. There are 13 residues in the CDR3. V shed 5 bases and J shed 6 bases, with 11 bases lying between them. CDR1 is GTSNPN, CDR2 SVGIG, per germline (reference sequence).

In its sample, this clone was seen a few times. The V and J genes are TRBV5-4 and TRBJ2-5; tentative D call: TRBD2 (5 bases). Germline V lookup: CDR1 SGHNT, CDR2 YYREEE (reference sequence). Trimming stripped 4 bases from V and 5 bases from J, with 6 bases between. The CDR3 consists of 11 residues. The CDR3 region is CASSEGETQYF. The DNA of the CDR3 is TGTGCCAGCAGCGAGGGTGAGACCCAGTACTTC.

The genes are TRBV28 and TRBJ2-2; 10 positions match TRBD2. Per germline, CDR1 MDHEN and CDR2 SYDVKM. After removal of 3 bases from V and 2 bases from J, the junction contained 15 bases not matched to a gene. This CDR3 comprises 20 residues. The CDR3 protein is CASSFMFGLAGAQNTGELFF. The DNA for the CDR3 is TGTGCCAGCAGTTTCATGTTCGGGCTAGCGGGGGCACAAAACACCGGGGAGCTGTTTTTT.